This T cell receptor beta chain was profiled in a study of blood T cell repertoires in COVID-19. Study-wide background: The study drew acute and convalescent COVID-19 samples from the United States, Italy and Spain. PBMCs, B-cell-depleted T cells, or T cells provided the cDNA or gDNA that made up the material.

The CDR3 loop spans 17 amino acids. Germline trimming cut 3 bases from V and 3 bases from J; bases unmatched to any gene: 11. Germline V CDR1 and CDR2: LNHDA, SQIVND (reference sequence). Per the original methods: For nucleated cells, counts were estimated from reference gene primer amplification. Clones were sequenced by immunoSEQ multiplex PCR, and TCRdb holds only the in-frame ones, with some missing. V and J calls and clone size follow that table, whereas D and trimming were derived from the DNA. The data show approximately 99,000 clones, 88% seen once. The source material was peripheral blood. The receptor was isolated from a human donor in a cohort sampled during active COVID-19. This chain links TRBV19 with TRBJ1-5; TRBD1 agrees at 7 bases. CDR3 in amino acids: CASSINWAGGPNQPQHF. The DNA of the CDR3 is TGTGCCAGTAGTATTAACTGGGCAGGGGGACCCAATCAGCCCCAGCATTTT.